These 22 T cell receptor beta chains came from one sample sequenced in a study of identical twins. TCRdb fed the 5' RACE reads into MiXCR, producing one record per CDR3 protein. The table includes approximately 230,000 distinct CDR3 sequences, 6.5% detected once. These data were also reused for a study on T cells expressing NK-cell markers.

Input material: CD8+ T cells sorted from blood. These receptors originate from a woman between 18 and 29 years old in good health.

This chain joins TRBV9 and TRBJ2-3; TRBD2 agrees at 7 bases. There are 16 residues in the CDR3. J lost 2 bases, V lost 3 bases, and 9 bases had no gene match. Germline V gene data show CDR1 as SGDLS and CDR2 as YYNGEE. CDR3 region: CASSEGSGGLTDTQYF. The CDR3, as DNA: TGTGCCAGCAGCGAAGGGTCGGGGGGACTCACAGATACGCAGTATTTT.

This clonotype was observed a handful of times. Here the CDR3 reads CASSLNTGYNRGGYTF. The DNA for the CDR3 is TGTGCCAGCAGTTTGAACACCGGCTATAACAGGGGAGGCTACACCTTC. This chain uses TRBV12-3 or TRBV12-4 with TRBJ1-2, with 7 bases fitting TRBD1. This CDR3 spans 16 amino acids. The ends lost 3 bases at V and 8 bases at J; junction bases unmatched: 15.

This clonotype was seen only a few times. The rearrangement uses TRBV13 and TRBJ2-7; 8 bases line up with TRBD2. CDR3 length: 15 residues. J gave up 5 bases and V 4 bases, and 10 bases lay outside the gene matches. From germline, CDR1 is PRHDT and CDR2 FYEKMQ (reference sequence). CDR3 bases: TGTGCCAGCAGCTCCGTTGGGGGGACTAGGGACGAGCAGTACTTC. Translating gives CASSSVGGTRDEQYF.

This rearrangement joins TRBV27 to TRBJ2-7, with 7 nucleotides matching TRBD1. Trimming cost V 6 bases and J 2 bases; bases outside gene matches: 7. Germline V lookup: CDR1 MNHEY, CDR2 SMNVEV (reference sequence). The CDR3 runs 14 residues. In DNA form, the CDR3 reads TGTGCCAGCAGAACCCGGGACAGAGCCTACGAGCAGTACTTC. It is translated as CASRTRDRAYEQYF.

To note about this clonotype: In this CDR3 the conserved last residue, phenylalanine or tryptophan, is missing, so a read error is likely. The limits of the CDR3 on the DNA are not certain, so only TCRdb's listed CDR3 is given. The chain combines TRBV11-2 with TRBJ2-4. Germline values: CDR1 SGHAT, CDR2 FQNNGV. The CDR3 sequence runs 8 residues, both termini included. CDR3: CASSWQEV.

This clonotype has only a few counts. The chain uses TRBV6-5 and TRBJ2-7; no definite D call. Looked up from germline, CDR1 is MNHEY and CDR2 is SVGAGI. V lost 0 bases and J lost 4, with 7 bases in between. The CDR3 is made up of 13 amino acids. The CDR3 sequence: CASSYSSSYEQYF. In DNA form, the CDR3 reads TGTGCCAGCAGTTACTCGAGCAGTTACGAGCAGTACTTC.

The CDR3 DNA reads as TGTGCCAGCAGCCAAGATGTAGGGACTAGCGGACAAGAGACCCAGTACTTC. This translates into CASSQDVGTSGQETQYF. The chain carries TRBV3-1 and TRBJ2-5; 11 nucleotides align to TRBD2. The CDR3 loop spans 17 amino acids. V dropped 0 bases and J dropped 2; count of bases not matched to a gene: 5. Germline loops: CDR1 LGHDT, CDR2 YNNKEL (reference sequence).

This clonotype has only a few counts. V is TRBV7-8 and J is TRBJ2-7; D gene uncertain. The germline CDR1 and CDR2 sequences are SGHVS and FQNEAQ. Trimming left V 3 bases short and J 3 bases short, with 9 bases between. The CDR3 length is 13 residues. The DNA of the CDR3 is TGTGCCAGCAGCTTGAGACTCGTCTACGAGCAGTACTTC. This translates into CASSLRLVYEQYF.

This chain joins TRBV16 and TRBJ1-2; 7 bases match TRBD1. From germline, CDR1 is KGHSY and CDR2 FQNENV. The CDR3 has 14 residues. The junction had 1 base not matched to a gene; V was cut back by 0 bases and J by 3 bases. The CDR3: CASSQSQGYYGYTF. CDR3 sequence (DNA): TGTGCCAGCAGCCAATCACAGGGGTACTATGGCTACACCTTC. The full variable domain, in which reference TRBV16 and TRBJ1-2 provide the parts outside the CDR3, is GEEVAQTPKHLVRGEGQKAKLYCAPIKGHSYVFWYQQVLKNEFKFLISFQNENVFDETGMPKERFSAKCLPNSPCSLEIQATKLEDSAVYFCASSQSQGYYGYTFGSGTRLTVV.

At least ten counts were recorded for this clonotype. The genes are TRBV20-1 and TRBJ1-4; D gene ambiguous. Germline V gene data show CDR1 as DFQATT and CDR2 as SNEGSKA (reference sequence). The V gene lost 4 bases and the J gene lost 6 bases, with 6 bases spanning the gap. This CDR3 is built from 11 residues. The CDR3 loop is CSAILYEKLFF. The CDR3 DNA is TGCAGTGCTATCCTGTATGAAAAACTGTTTTTT.

This clonotype was detected only a few times. CDR3 loop: CAISEHQREGETQYF. As DNA, the CDR3 is TGTGCCATCAGTGAACACCAGCGGGAGGGAGAGACCCAGTACTTC. The V and J genes are TRBV10-3 and TRBJ2-5; 10 positions agree with TRBD2. Trimming at V came to 3 bases and at J to 4 bases, leaving 5 bases not matched to a gene. This CDR3 spans 15 amino acids. The germline V gene has CDR1 ENHRY and CDR2 SYGVKD.

Ten or more counts support this clonotype. The chain couples TRBV7-9 to TRBJ2-5; 9 bases map to TRBD1. After removal of 5 bases from V and 4 bases from J, the junction contained 8 bases not matched to a gene. The V gene's germline CDR1 is SEHNR and CDR2 FQNEAQ (reference sequence). This CDR3 is built from 15 residues. CDR3 nucleotides: TGTGCCAGCAGCCGGCGACAGGGGGAGGGAGAGACCCAGTACTTC. It translates to CASSRRQGEGETQYF.

V gene TRBV7-3 combines with J gene TRBJ2-3, with TRBD2 matching over 11 bases. Germline CDR1 reads SGHTA; CDR2 reads FQGTGA. The CDR3 has 16 amino acids. V was clipped by 3 bases and J by 10 bases; unmatched bases: 12. The CDR3 is CASSLAASGGTQPQYF. The CDR3, as DNA: TGTGCCAGCAGCTTGGCGGCTAGCGGGGGGACCCAGCCGCAGTATTTT.

This clonotype was detected only a few times. The chain couples TRBV5-1 to TRBJ1-1; 9 bases map to TRBD1. J was trimmed by 0 bases and V by 0 bases; bases with no gene match: 6. The CDR3 has 17 amino acids. Germline CDR1 reads SGHRS; CDR2 reads YFSETQ. CDR3 coding DNA: TGCGCCAGCAGCTTGGACAGGGGGCTAAGCATGAACACTGAAGCTTTCTTT. This encodes CASSLDRGLSMNTEAFF. Drawing the rest from reference TRBV5-1 and TRBJ1-1, the complete variable domain is KAGVTQTPRYLIKTRGQQVTLSCSPISGHRSVSWYQQTPGQGLQFLFEYFSETQRNKGNFPGRFSGRQFSNSRSEMNVSTLELGDSALYLCASSLDRGLSMNTEAFFGQGTRLTVV.

This clonotype was recorded a few times. V and J are TRBV19 and TRBJ2-3, with D unresolved. Trimming cost V 3 bases and J 4 bases, with 8 bases left between them. This CDR3 is 13 amino acids long. Germline assignment: CDR1 LNHDA and CDR2 SQIVND (reference sequence). The CDR3 protein is CASSMTLADTQYF. CDR3 DNA sequence: TGTGCCAGTAGTATGACTTTGGCAGATACGCAGTATTTT.

In this sample, this clonotype turned up a few times. The V gene is TRBV18, the J gene TRBJ1-5; D is perhaps TRBD1 (5 bases). Germline lookup yields CDR1 KGHSH and CDR2 LQKENI. Deletions cut 2 bases from V and 8 bases from J, with 10 bases between. CDR3 length equals 13 residues. CDR3 DNA: TGTGCCAGCTCACCAAGGACATTTGAGCCCCAGCATTTT. Its translation: CASSPRTFEPQHF.

This clonotype was seen many times. This sequence joins TRBV12-3 or TRBV12-4 and TRBJ1-3; 9 bases line up with TRBD1. With 3 bases clipped from V and 0 bases from J, the junction kept 15 bases outside the gene matches. This CDR3 spans 20 amino acids. This CDR3 is CASSFPRDRVVFFSGNTIYF. In DNA form, the CDR3 reads TGTGCCAGCAGTTTCCCCCGGGACAGGGTCGTTTTCTTCTCTGGAAACACCATATATTTT.

This clonotype showed up just a few times. The V and J genes are TRBV3-1 and TRBJ2-1, with no clear D. This CDR3 contains 15 residues. Germline-derived CDR1 and CDR2 are LGHDT and YNNKEL (reference sequence). Trimming took off 2 bases at V and 2 bases at J, with 10 bases between the two ends. The CDR3 nucleotides read TGTGCCAGCAGCCAACCGTCTGGCCCCTACAATGAGCAGTTCTTC. As protein: CASSQPSGPYNEQFF.

This clonotype occurred many times. The V and J genes are TRBV6-1 and TRBJ2-5, with TRBD2 matching 9 bases. Per germline, CDR1 MNHNS and CDR2 SASEGT. The CDR3 loop spans 16 amino acids. V was pared by 0 bases and J by 2 bases, with 4 bases of the junction left unmatched. The CDR3 DNA sequence: TGTGCCAGCAGTGAAGCGACTAGCGGAGTGCAAGAGACCCAGTACTTC. Translated, it gives CASSEATSGVQETQYF.

This clonotype has ten or more counts. The CDR3 nucleotides read TGTGCCAGCAGTCATGCCCGCATCGGGACTGAAGCTTTCTTT. Its protein product is CASSHARIGTEAFF. The rearrangement joins TRBV12-3 or TRBV12-4 to TRBJ1-1, with unresolved D. Deletions cut 5 bases from V and 5 bases from J, with 15 bases between. CDR3 size: 14 residues.

The J gene is TRBJ1-4, the V gene TRBV7-2; D is ambiguous. CDR3 length equals 15 residues. V was trimmed by 0 bases and J by 3 bases, leaving 8 bases between them. Per the germline V gene, CDR1 is SGHTA and CDR2 is FQGNSA. The CDR3 region has the DNA TGTGCCAGCAGCTTAGCCTGGGGAGCTAATGAAAAACTGTTTTTT. It translates to CASSLAWGANEKLFF.

This clonotype was counted only a few times. The V call is TRBV7-9, the J call TRBJ1-2; 7 bases agree with TRBD1. This CDR3 is built from 15 residues. V dropped 3 bases and J dropped 2; count of bases not matched to a gene: 6. CDR1 and CDR2 from the germline V gene are SEHNR and FQNEAQ (reference sequence). In DNA form, the CDR3 reads TGTGCCAGCAGCTTCGGGGACAGTGTCAACTATGGCTACACCTTC. Translating gives CASSFGDSVNYGYTF.